These 18 T cell receptor beta chains came from one sample sequenced in a study of T cell responses to AZD1222 COVID-19 vaccine. The assay was immunoSEQ multiplex PCR, and TCRdb's table has in-frame clones only and misses some. The repertoire holds around 110,000 clones, with about 90% as singletons. This specimen consisted of peripheral blood, obtained 28 days after the second AZD1222 dose. All receptors come from an adult who received the AZD1222 COVID-19 vaccine.

The chain is built from TRBV7-2 and TRBJ1-6; D perhaps matches TRBD1 (5 bases). Germline values: CDR1 SGHTA, CDR2 FQGNSA. Trimming stripped 1 base from V and 7 bases from J, with 11 bases between. This CDR3 is built from 15 residues. CDR3 protein: CASSLGGRENSPLHF. CDR3 coding DNA: TGTGCCAGCAGCTTAGGTGGCAGGGAGAATTCACCCCTCCACTTT.

This clone was seen once. The chain recombines TRBV7-3 with TRBJ1-1, with D perhaps matching TRBD1 (5 bases). V was pared by 1 base and J by 1 base, with 7 bases between. In germline, CDR1 is SGHTA, CDR2 FQGTGA. The CDR3 covers 14 residues. CDR3 in DNA: TGTGCCAGCAGCTTAAATGGGGGGAACACTGAAGCTTTCTTT. Translated, it gives CASSLNGGNTEAFF.

The chain joins TRBV4-3 to TRBJ2-7; D not certain. Germline V gene lookup returns CDR1 LGHNA and CDR2 YSLEER. The V gene lost 0 bases and the J gene lost 4 bases, with 7 bases spanning the gap. CDR3 length: 13 amino acids. CDR3 amino acids: CASSQDREYEQYF. CDR3 nucleotide sequence: TGCGCCAGCAGCCAAGATAGAGAATACGAGCAGTACTTC.

DNA of the CDR3: TGTGCCAGCAGCGTAGAAGGGGAAGGCTACACCTTC. This translates into CASSVEGEGYTF. This chain uses TRBV9 with TRBJ1-2, with TRBD1 as a possible D gene (5 bases). Trimming cost V 0 bases and J 8 bases, with 8 bases left between them. Germline V gene lookup returns CDR1 SGDLS and CDR2 YYNGEE. The CDR3 is 12 residues long.

The chain carries TRBV28 and TRBJ2-7, with unresolved D. The V gene lost 3 bases and the J gene lost 2 bases, with 8 bases spanning the gap. Germline CDR1 MDHEN, CDR2 SYDVKM. CDR3 length: 13 amino acids. The CDR3 DNA is TGTGCCAGCAGTTTTCGTGAGACCTACGAGCAGTACTTC. It codes for CASSFRETYEQYF.

This chain connects TRBV4-1 to TRBJ1-4, with 9 positions matching TRBD1. This CDR3 is 16 amino acids long. V lost 4 bases, J lost 2 bases, and 5 bases stayed unmatched. Germline-derived CDR1 and CDR2 are MGHRA and YSYEKL. CDR3 in DNA: TGCGCCAGCAGCCCCGGGACAGGGTGGACTAATGAAAAACTGTTTTTT. This codes for CASSPGTGWTNEKLFF.

The CDR3 sequence is CASSFGGGMAFF. CDR3 nucleotides: TGTGCCAGCAGTTTCGGCGGGGGGATGGCTTTCTTT. The J gene is TRBJ1-1, the V gene TRBV6-2 or TRBV6-3, with D maybe TRBD1 (5 bases). This CDR3 region has 12 residues. Trimming shortened V by 4 bases and J by 11 bases, and 14 bases separated the two germline ends. Germline V gene lookup returns CDR1 MNHEY and CDR2 SVGEGT.

In this sample, this clone turned up a few times. V is TRBV5-5 and J is TRBJ1-4; TRBD1 is a possible D gene (6 bases). The CDR3 consists of 17 residues. From germline, CDR1 is SGHKS and CDR2 YYEKEE (reference sequence). Between the trimmed V and J ends, which lost 0 bases and 2 bases, there was a span of 14 bases. The CDR3 protein is CASSLEGRDTTNEKLFF. For the CDR3, the DNA is TGTGCCAGCAGCTTGGAGGGCCGGGACACGACTAATGAAAAACTGTTTTTT.

A single count supports this clone. The chain uses TRBV27 and TRBJ2-3; no clear D gene. Germline loops: CDR1 MNHEY, CDR2 SMNVEV (reference sequence). CDR3 size: 14 residues. Trimming stripped 5 bases from V and 6 bases from J, with 15 bases between. The CDR3 reads CASSTPGIMDTQYF. CDR3 DNA sequence: TGTGCCAGCAGTACACCTGGGATAATGGATACGCAGTATTTT.

This clone has just a few counts. The chain is built from TRBV3-1 (or the pseudogene TRBV3-2) and TRBJ2-7; perhaps D is TRBD1 or TRBD2 (6 bases each). Germline V gene lookup returns CDR1 LGHDT and CDR2 YNNKEL (reference sequence). V was pared by 4 bases and J by 6 bases, with 16 bases between. The CDR3 loop spans 14 amino acids. The CDR3 nucleotides read TGTGCCAGCAGCCCCGGGGGCAGGGTAAGCGAGCAGTACTTC. This translates into CASSPGGRVSEQYF.

This clone was recorded only once. V and J are TRBV9 and TRBJ2-1; D might be TRBD2 (6 bases). CDR3 length equals 16 residues. Germline V CDR1 and CDR2: SGDLS, YYNGEE. The V end lost 0 bases, the J end lost 3 bases, and 13 bases lay between the germline ends. The CDR3 bases are TGTGCCAGCAGCGTAGAGGCGGGACTCGACTACAATGAGCAGTTCTTC. Translated, it gives CASSVEAGLDYNEQFF.

V gene TRBV7-9 combines with J gene TRBJ2-5; a weak D match, TRBD1 (6 bases). The germline V gene has CDR1 SEHNR and CDR2 FQNEAQ (reference sequence). The CDR3 length is 13 residues. V was clipped by 5 bases and J by 0 bases, with 7 bases between them. The DNA for the CDR3 is TGTGCCAGCAGCCCAGGGGACCAAGAGACCCAGTACTTC. It yields the protein CASSPGDQETQYF. Variable domain in full (rest from reference TRBV7-9 and TRBJ2-5): DTGVSQNPRHKITKRGQNVTFRCDPISEHNRLYWYRQTLGQGPEFLTYFQNEAQLEKSRLLSDRFSAERPKGSFSTLEIQRTEQGDSAMYLCASSPGDQETQYFGPGTRLLVL.

J is TRBJ2-1 and V is TRBV5-1; 9 bases align to TRBD2. J was trimmed by 4 bases and V by 4 bases; bases with no gene match: 9. Germline assignment: CDR1 SGHRS and CDR2 YFSETQ. There are 16 residues in the CDR3. The CDR3, as DNA: TGCGCCAGCAGCCCAAATAGCGGGGGTTTGTACAATGAGCAGTTCTTC. This gives the protein CASSPNSGGLYNEQFF.

The chain carries TRBV30 and TRBJ2-6; TRBD2 agrees at 8 bases. Trimming took 4 bases from V and 0 from J; bases not matched to a gene: 2. The length of the CDR3 is 15 residues. CDR1 and CDR2 (germline): GTSNPN, SVGIG (reference sequence). The CDR3 DNA reads as TGTGCCTGGACCGGGACTAGCTCTGGGGCCAACGTCCTGACTTTC. Protein product: CAWTGTSSGANVLTF.

Comment on this clone: This sample includes further DNA sequences coding for the same CDR3. The V call is TRBV11-2, the J call TRBJ2-2; D is uncertain. V was shortened by 0 bases and J by 6 bases, with 5 bases between the two germline ends. Germline V gene data show CDR1 as SGHAT and CDR2 as FQNNGV. The CDR3 extends over 13 amino acids. CDR3 nucleotides: TGTGCCAGCAGCTTAGACAGGTCCGGGGAGCTGTTTTTT. Translation: CASSLDRSGELFF.

The chain recombines TRBV4-1 with TRBJ2-1; 9 bases match TRBD2. CDR1 and CDR2 from the germline V gene are MGHRA and YSYEKL. V shed 0 bases, J shed 6 bases, and the junction held 6 bases outside the gene matches. The CDR3 spans 16 residues. CDR3 sequence reads: CASSQESGLASNEQFF. DNA for the CDR3: TGCGCCAGCAGCCAAGAATCGGGACTAGCCTCCAATGAGCAGTTCTTC.

The V and J genes are TRBV29-1 and TRBJ2-2; weak D call: TRBD2 (5 bases). This CDR3 region has 15 residues. Trimming removed 5 bases at V and 0 bases at J, with 13 bases between. Germline values: CDR1 SQVTM, CDR2 ANQGSEA. The DNA of the CDR3 is TGCAGCGTTCAAACGGGGTACTCGAACACCGGGGAGCTGTTTTTT. It is translated as CSVQTGYSNTGELFF.

V and J are TRBV5-4 and TRBJ2-7, with D perhaps TRBD1 (6 bases). V was trimmed by 5 bases and J by 11 bases, leaving 23 bases between them. The CDR3 is 14 amino acids. Germline CDR1 is SGHNT and CDR2 is YYREEE (reference sequence). CDR3 coding DNA: TGTGCCAGCAGATCGTGGGGGCATGGAGTAGGGGAGTACTTC. This encodes CASRSWGHGVGEYF.